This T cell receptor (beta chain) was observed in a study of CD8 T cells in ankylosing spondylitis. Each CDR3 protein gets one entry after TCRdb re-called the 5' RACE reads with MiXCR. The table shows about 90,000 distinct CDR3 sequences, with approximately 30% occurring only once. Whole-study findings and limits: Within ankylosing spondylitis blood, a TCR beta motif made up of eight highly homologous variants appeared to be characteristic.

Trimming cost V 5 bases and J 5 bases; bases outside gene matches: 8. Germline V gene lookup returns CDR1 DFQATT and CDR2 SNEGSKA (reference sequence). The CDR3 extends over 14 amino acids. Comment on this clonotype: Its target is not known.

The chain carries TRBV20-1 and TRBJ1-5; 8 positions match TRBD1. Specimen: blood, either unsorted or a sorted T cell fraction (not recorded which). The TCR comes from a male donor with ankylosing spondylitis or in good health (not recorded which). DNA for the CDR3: TGCAGTGCTGCCCCGGGACAGGCTCATCAGCCCCAGCATTTT. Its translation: CSAAPGQAHQPQHF.